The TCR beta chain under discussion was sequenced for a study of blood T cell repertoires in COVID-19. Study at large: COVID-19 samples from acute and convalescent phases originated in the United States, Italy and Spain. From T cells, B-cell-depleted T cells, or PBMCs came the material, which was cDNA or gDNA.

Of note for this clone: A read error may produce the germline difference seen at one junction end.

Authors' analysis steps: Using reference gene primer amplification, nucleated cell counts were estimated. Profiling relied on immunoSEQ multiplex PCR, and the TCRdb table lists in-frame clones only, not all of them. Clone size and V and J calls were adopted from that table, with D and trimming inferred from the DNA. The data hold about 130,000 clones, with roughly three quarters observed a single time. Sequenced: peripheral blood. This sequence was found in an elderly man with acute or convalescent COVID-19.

As DNA, the CDR3 is TGTGCCAGCAGTTTAGACAGGGGGCTTGAGACCCAGTACTTC. This gives the protein CASSLDRGLETQYF. The chain joins TRBV11-2 to TRBJ2-5, with 10 bases lining up with TRBD1. The CDR3 runs 14 residues. The germline CDR1 and CDR2 sequences are SGHAT and FQNNGV.